This TCR beta chain was identified in a study of blood T cell repertoires in COVID-19. Background on the study: The United States, Italy and Spain supplied acute and convalescent COVID-19 samples.

Individuals aged about 18 to 89 years were recruited from some 26 US areas. Participants had their cohort set by participant-reported clinical history. Trimming cost V 6 bases and J 4 bases, with 12 bases left between them. The CDR3 sequence is 13 residues long. Germline values: CDR1 WNHNN, CDR2 SYGVQD (reference sequence). The data were produced by immunoSEQ multiplex PCR, yet TCRdb's version contains in-frame clones alone and is incomplete. The table includes some 340,000 clones, around 87% detected once. This clone was detected only a few times. Input material: PBMCs or T cells enriched from blood (not recorded which). The genes are TRBV10-1 and TRBJ1-2; weak D call: TRBD1 (6 bases). This TCR was sampled from a woman in her 30s who had recovered from COVID-19. DNA for the CDR3: TGCGCCAGCAGCCTACAGGGTAGCTATGGCTACACCTTC. Its protein product is CASSLQGSYGYTF.